A selection of T cell receptor beta chains follows, all from one sample in a study of beta chain features in type 1 diabetes. Repertoires were generated with immunoSEQ multiplex PCR, while TCRdb's copy carries only in-frame clones and drops some. Of 600,000 to 700,000 clones in the sample, around an eighth were seen once. Specimen: naive CD4+ T cells from blood. The source of these receptors is a man aged 25 to 40 with type 1 diabetes. The CDR3 runs from the conserved cysteine through the conserved F or W. The order of the fields is J gene, D gene, CDR3 length, clone size, V gene, CDR3 DNA, CDR3 protein. D genes are given only for firm matches. Not every row has a clone size; where given, it reads once, few, many or a size class.

TRBJ2-7,NA,14,few,TRBV7-3,TGTGCCAGCAGGTCGGTTAAGAGCTCCTACGAGCAGTACTTC,CASRSVKSSYEQYF
TRBJ1-2,TRBD1,16,NA,TRBV29-1,TGCAGCGTTGAAGTCCCGACAGGGGGGACTAACTATGGCTACACCTTC,CSVEVPTGGTNYGYTF
TRBJ2-7,NA,15,NA,TRBV19,TGTGCCAGTAGTATGGACAGCCAGGGGCCCTACGAGCAGTACTTC,CASSMDSQGPYEQYF
TRBJ2-7,NA,14,NA,TRBV7-9,TGTGCCAGCAGCCCGCCCGGGGATAGCTACGAGCAGTACTTC,CASSPPGDSYEQYF
TRBJ2-6,NA,13,NA,TRBV4-2,TGTGCCAGCAGCCAGGGAGAGGCCAACGTCCTGACTTTC,CASSQGEANVLTF
TRBJ1-5,NA,13,NA,TRBV7-2,TGTGCCAGCAGCCAGGACAGCACTCAGCCCCAGCATTTT,CASSQDSTQPQHF
TRBJ1-1,NA,14,NA,TRBV29-1,TGCAGCGCCGGGCCAGTTGTGGATGGCGCTGAAGCTTTCTTT,CSAGPVVDGAEAFF
TRBJ1-1,NA,13,NA,TRBV4-2,TGTGCCAGCAGCCAAGGCTCAAATTCCCCAGCTTTCTTT,CASSQGSNSPAFF
TRBJ2-6,TRBD1,17,once,TRBV19,TGTGCCAGTAGTATCGGACAGGGGTCTTTCGGGGCCAACGTCCTGACTTTC,CASSIGQGSFGANVLTF
TRBJ2-4,NA,12,NA,TRBV28,TGTGCCAGCAGTTTGGTAAAGGGGGGTCCGTACTTC,CASSLVKGGPYF
TRBJ2-7,NA,15,NA,TRBV18,TGTGCCAGCTCACAGGGGTTATCGGGGGCCTACGAGCAGTACTTC,CASSQGLSGAYEQYF
TRBJ2-5,NA,17,NA,TRBV4-2,TGTGCCAGCAGCCGCGTGGAGGGGCGGGGGCCGCCCGTGACCCAGTACTTC,CASSRVEGRGPPVTQYF
TRBJ2-5,TRBD1,15,NA,TRBV5-1,TGCGCCAGCAGCGGTCGGACAGGGAGCCAAGAGACCCAGTACTTC,CASSGRTGSQETQYF
TRBJ2-7,NA,14,few,TRBV10-3,TGTGCCATCAGTGAGTCGGGCCGCGCCTACGAGCAGTACTTC,CAISESGRAYEQYF
TRBJ1-1,NA,14,few,TRBV7-2,TGTGCCAGCAGGATCAGGGACAAGAACACTGAAGCTTTCTTT,CASRIRDKNTEAFF
TRBJ1-2,NA,12,NA,TRBV29-1,TGCAGCGGACGCGAGATGAACTATGGCTACACCTTC,CSGREMNYGYTF
TRBJ2-5,TRBD2,17,few,TRBV15,TGTGCCACCAAAGAACCGTGGCTAGCGGGGGCCACAGAGACCCAGTACTTC,CATKEPWLAGATETQYF
TRBJ1-2,NA,13,NA,TRBV7-8,TGTGCCAGCAGCGCCACTTCGTCATGGGGCTACACCTTC,CASSATSSWGYTF
TRBJ1-4,NA,14,few,TRBV7-2,TGTGCCAGCAGCTCAGACCCTAAGGGTGAAAAACTGTTTTTT,CASSSDPKGEKLFF
TRBJ1-2,NA,12,NA,TRBV28,TGTGCCAGCAGTTTGGAGGGATACGGCTACACCTTC,CASSLEGYGYTF
TRBJ2-7,NA,13,NA,TRBV7-2,TGTGCCAGCAGCTTAGCAGGCCCCTACGAGCAGTACTTC,CASSLAGPYEQYF
TRBJ2-7,TRBD1,15,NA,TRBV5-6,TGTGCCAGCAGCACACCGGGACAGCCTCTACGAGAGCAGTACTTC,CASSTPGQPLREQYF
TRBJ2-1,NA,14,few,TRBV9,TGTGCCAGCAGCGTAGGTGTGGGCTACAATGAGCAGTTCTTC,CASSVGVGYNEQFF
TRBJ1-2,NA,13,NA,TRBV19,TGTGCCAGTAGTCTTACAGAGAACTATGGCTACACCTTC,CASSLTENYGYTF
TRBJ2-3,TRBD2,15,few,TRBV4-2,TGTGCCAGCAGCCCGACTAGCGGGGGCACAGATACGCAGTATTTT,CASSPTSGGTDTQYF
TRBJ1-1,NA,14,NA,TRBV7-9,TGTGCCAGCAGCGTAATCACAGGGAACACTGAAGCTTTCTTT,CASSVITGNTEAFF
TRBJ2-2,TRBD1,16,NA,TRBV11-3,TGTGCCAGCAGCTCGGGACAGGGGTTCGGCACCGGGGAGCTGTTTTTT,CASSSGQGFGTGELFF
TRBJ1-4,TRBD1,15,NA,TRBV2,TGTGCCAGCAGTGTCGGCGGGACAGGGGACGGAAAACTGTTTTTT,CASSVGGTGDGKLFF
TRBJ2-1,TRBD1,14,NA,TRBV27,TGTGCCAGCAGTTCCGACAGGGGTTTAGCGGAGCAGTTCTTC,CASSSDRGLAEQFF
TRBJ2-1,NA,15,few,TRBV7-3,TGTGCCAGCAGTCTCGACAGGTCCTCCTACAATGAGCAGTTCTTC,CASSLDRSSYNEQFF
TRBJ1-2,TRBD1,16,NA,TRBV5-4,TGTGCCAGCAGCTGGGCGGGACAGCGGGACGCGGAAGGCTACACCTTC,CASSWAGQRDAEGYTF
TRBJ2-3,NA,11,few,TRBV6-5,TGTGCCAGCAGTCTAGGGGATACGCAGTATTTT,CASSLGDTQYF
TRBJ2-7,TRBD1,13,NA,TRBV30,TGTGCCTGGAGTGGACAGGGCTCCTACGAGCAGTACTTC,CAWSGQGSYEQYF
TRBJ2-3,TRBD1,15,NA,TRBV5-1,TGCGCCAGCAGCTTGGAGGCAGGGGGCGGTGATACGCAGTATTTT,CASSLEAGGGDTQYF
TRBJ2-7,NA,12,few,TRBV7-2,TGTGCCAGCAGCTTAGATATCTACGAGCAGTACTTC,CASSLDIYEQYF
TRBJ1-2,NA,14,few,TRBV19,TGTGCCAGTAGTATAGGGGGGCAGCCATATGGCTACACCTTC,CASSIGGQPYGYTF
TRBJ1-5,NA,13,few,TRBV30,TGTGCCTGGGGGAGACAGGATGACCAGCCCCAGCATTTT,CAWGRQDDQPQHF
TRBJ1-4,TRBD1,16,few,TRBV30,TGTGCCTGGAGACGGACAGGGGGCGCATTCGTCGAAAAACTGTTTTTT,CAWRRTGGAFVEKLFF
TRBJ1-5,TRBD1,15,few,TRBV9,TGTGCCAGCAGCGGATCGGGACAGAGCAATCAGCCCCAGCATTTT,CASSGSGQSNQPQHF
TRBJ2-5,NA,15,NA,TRBV9,TGTGCCAGCAGCAGAGGAGGACTCCTCCAAGAGACCCAGTACTTC,CASSRGGLLQETQYF
TRBJ2-7,NA,15,NA,TRBV4-1,TGCGCCAGCAGCCAAGCCAGCTCCTACTCCTACGAGCAGTACTTC,CASSQASSYSYEQYF
TRBJ2-3,NA,14,once,TRBV5-1,TGCGCCAGCAGCTTGCAGGGGCCCACAGATACGCAGTATTTT,CASSLQGPTDTQYF